This TCR beta chain was captured by sequencing in a study of regulatory T cells in long-lasting Graves disease. Across the whole study: Newly diagnosed Graves' patients took antithyroid drugs under 3 months. Overall study results and limits: Newly diagnosed Graves' patients had higher TCR diversity than persistent ones.

The CDR3 spans 13 residues. The germline gives CDR1 LNHDA, CDR2 SQIVND (reference sequence). V lost 9 bases to trimming and J lost 2 bases, with 13 bases between them. Time point described: newly diagnosed GD, antithyroid drugs for less than 3 months. PBMC-derived RNA was used for the TCR library. This clonotype has a count of ten or more. What it binds is unknown. Arm-PCR of CDR3 regions and iRepertoire HTBI primers were the basis on which TCR beta libraries were built. One entry per CDR3 protein, called by TCRdb with MiXCR from the multiplex PCR reads. The sample lists around 230,000 distinct CDR3 sequences; 15% to 20% were seen once.

The chain employs TRBV19 and TRBJ2-5; D tentatively fits TRBD1 or TRBD2 (5 bases each). Sample: peripheral blood mononuclear cells (PBMCs), taken at new diagnosis, from a patient treated with antithyroid drugs. The receptor comes from a female donor with Graves disease. CDR3 region: CASSRGRQETQYF. DNA for the CDR3: TGTGCCAGCTCACGGGGACGGCAAGAGACCCAGTACTTC.